Shown below are 21 T cell receptor beta chains from a single sample sequenced in a study of blood T cell repertoires in COVID-19. Clones were read by immunoSEQ multiplex PCR, and TCRdb kept only the in-frame ones, dropping some. The data contain 250,000 or so clones, 92% of them singletons. The sequenced sample was peripheral blood. The receptors were sampled from a man younger than 45 with COVID-19, enrolled during active disease.

V and J are TRBV18 and TRBJ1-1, with 8 bases aligning to TRBD1. The junction had 2 bases not matched to a gene; V was cut back by 2 bases and J by 3 bases. Germline CDR1 is KGHSH and CDR2 is LQKENI. CDR3 length: 14 residues. The CDR3 here is CASSPGQGHTEAFF. The CDR3 bases are TGTGCCAGCTCACCAGGACAGGGTCACACTGAAGCTTTCTTT.

The chain recombines TRBV6-5 with TRBJ2-2; a weak D match, TRBD1 (6 bases). The germline CDR1 and CDR2 sequences are MNHEY and SVGAGI. The V gene lost 5 bases and the J gene lost 6 bases, with 16 bases spanning the gap. This CDR3 is 15 amino acids long. In DNA, the CDR3 is TGTGCCAGCAGTCAACAGGGCTGGTACGCCGGGGAGCTGTTTTTT. It encodes CASSQQGWYAGELFF.

This chain links TRBV2 with TRBJ2-2; possible D gene TRBD1, 6 bases. CDR1 is SNHLY and CDR2 is FYNNEI in the germline V gene. The CDR3 spans 14 residues. Trimming took 6 bases from V and 4 from J, leaving 12 bases between them. The CDR3: CASRLTGTTGELFF. In DNA, the CDR3 is TGTGCCAGCAGACTTACAGGGACCACCGGGGAGCTGTTTTTT.

This chain links TRBV5-6 with TRBJ1-2, with a tentative D call TRBD1 (5 bases). CDR1 is SGHDT, CDR2 YYEEEE, per germline. Trimming removed 2 bases from V and 5 bases from J, with 16 bases in between. The CDR3 extends over 15 amino acids. Here the CDR3 DNA reads TGTGCCAGCAGCTTCTTAGGCGGACACAATTATGGCTACACCTTC. It yields the protein CASSFLGGHNYGYTF. Looking up the rest from reference TRBV5-6 and TRBJ1-2 gives the full variable domain: DAGVTQSPTHLIKTRGQQVTLRCSPKSGHDTVSWYQQALGQGPQFIFQYYEEEERQRGNFPDRFSGHQFPNYSSELNVNALLLGDSALYLCASSFLGGHNYGYTFGSGTRLTVV.

The CDR3 DNA follows: TGTGCCAGCAGCCCCACCCGCAGTGAAAAACTGTTTTTT. Translation gives CASSPTRSEKLFF. J is TRBJ1-4 and V is TRBV11-2, with no clear D. CDR1 SGHAT and CDR2 FQNNGV come from the germline V gene. The CDR3 runs 13 residues. The V end lost 5 bases, the J end lost 7 bases, and 11 bases lay between the germline ends.

V and J are TRBV11-2 and TRBJ1-2; no definite D call. The CDR3 consists of 13 residues. The germline V gene encodes CDR1 SGHAT and CDR2 FQNNGV. With 5 bases removed from V and 4 bases from J, the gap between germline ends came to 11 bases. The chain's CDR3 is CASSPAGIYGYTF. As DNA, the CDR3 is TGTGCCAGCAGCCCCGCGGGTATCTATGGCTACACCTTC.

V gene TRBV5-6 combines with J gene TRBJ1-1; TRBD1 aligns across 9 bases. Germline V gene lookup returns CDR1 SGHDT and CDR2 YYEEEE. Losses at the gene ends were 5 bases for V and 0 bases for J; bases not matched to a gene: 8. The CDR3 contains 16 residues. The CDR3 nucleotides read TGTGCCAGCAGACCTTTACAGGGGGCAATGAACACTGAAGCTTTCTTT. Its protein product is CASRPLQGAMNTEAFF.

The V and J genes are TRBV5-4 and TRBJ1-2; 7 nucleotides agree with TRBD1. The germline V gene encodes CDR1 SGHNT and CDR2 YYREEE (reference sequence). Trimming at V came to 4 bases and at J to 0 bases, leaving 6 bases not matched to a gene. The CDR3 is made up of 15 amino acids. CDR3 sequence reads: CASSPGTATNYGYTF. The CDR3 region has the DNA TGTGCCAGCAGCCCGGGGACAGCTACTAACTATGGCTACACCTTC.

The chain couples TRBV5-1 to TRBJ2-2; D remains unclear. The V and J ends lost 1 base and 0 bases respectively, with 7 bases between them. Germline V CDR1 and CDR2: SGHRS, YFSETQ. The CDR3 is made up of 15 amino acids. The CDR3 region is CASSLNSANTGELFF. The CDR3 nucleotides read TGCGCCAGCAGCTTGAACTCCGCGAACACCGGGGAGCTGTTTTTT.

The CDR3: CASSVSRGNVRNTEAFF. The DNA of the CDR3 is TGTGCCAGCAGCGTATCCAGGGGAAATGTAAGGAACACTGAAGCTTTCTTT. This chain joins TRBV9 and TRBJ1-1; D may be TRBD1 (6 bases). The CDR3 extends over 17 amino acids. V was clipped by 1 base and J by 1 base, with 17 bases between them. Germline assignment: CDR1 SGDLS and CDR2 YYNGEE.

The chain recombines TRBV9 with TRBJ2-1, with a tentative D call TRBD2 (7 bases). CDR3 length: 16 amino acids. Trimming removed 3 bases from V and 1 base from J, with 14 bases in between. Per germline, CDR1 SGDLS and CDR2 YYNGEE. CDR3 coding DNA: TGTGCCAGCAGCGGAGGGGGGGAAGTATCCTACAATGAGCAGTTCTTC. Protein: CASSGGGEVSYNEQFF.

The chain recombines TRBV18 with TRBJ1-1, with TRBD1 matching 10 bases. CDR3 length: 15 amino acids. CDR1 is KGHSH, CDR2 LQKENI, per germline. V was clipped by 9 bases and J by 10 bases; unmatched bases: 17. The CDR3 sequence: CASSGADRGPIGAFF. For the CDR3, the DNA is TGTGCCAGTTCCGGCGCCGACAGGGGGCCCATTGGAGCTTTCTTT.

V gene TRBV6-5 combines with J gene TRBJ1-2; TRBD1 aligns across 7 bases. V lost 4 bases to trimming and J lost 8 bases; unmatched junction nucleotides: 7. Germline V gene sequence: CDR1 MNHEY, CDR2 SVGAGI. The CDR3 has 13 residues. The CDR3 DNA sequence: TGTGCCAGCAGTTTAGACAGGGTTTGGGGCTACACCTTC. Translated, it gives CASSLDRVWGYTF.

This chain uses TRBV9 with TRBJ2-1; the match to TRBD2 covers 10 bases. Germline V gene sequence: CDR1 SGDLS, CDR2 YYNGEE. There are 20 residues in the CDR3. The V and J ends lost 4 bases and 7 bases, in that order; junction bases with no gene match: 23. In DNA, the CDR3 is TGTGCCAGCAGCCCTCTCCTCGGTGGAAGCGGGGGGGCTACGGGGAATGAGCAGTTCTTC. The encoded protein is CASSPLLGGSGGATGNEQFF.

The chain is built from TRBV28 and TRBJ2-4, with D perhaps TRBD2 (6 bases). V was shortened by 6 bases and J by 0 bases, with 15 bases between the two germline ends. The germline CDR1 and CDR2 sequences are MDHEN and SYDVKM. The CDR3 length is 16 residues. This chain's CDR3 is CASRSGWELAKNIQYF. In DNA form, the CDR3 reads TGTGCCAGCAGGAGCGGGTGGGAGCTAGCCAAAAACATTCAGTACTTC.

This sequence joins TRBV9 and TRBJ1-6, with 8 positions matching TRBD1. CDR1 and CDR2 from the germline V gene are SGDLS and YYNGEE. This CDR3 has 14 amino acids. The V and J ends lost 4 bases and 8 bases, in that order; junction bases with no gene match: 5. CDR3 amino acids: CASSPQTGDSPLHF. In DNA, the CDR3 is TGTGCCAGCAGCCCTCAGACAGGGGATTCACCCCTCCACTTT.

The V gene is TRBV18, the J gene TRBJ2-1, with TRBD1 matching over 7 bases. CDR3 length equals 15 residues. Germline V CDR1 and CDR2: KGHSH, LQKENI. With 4 bases clipped from V and 5 bases from J, the junction kept 8 bases outside the gene matches. CDR3 loop: CASSRPGQPNNEQFF. The CDR3 nucleotides read TGTGCCAGCTCACGACCGGGACAGCCTAACAATGAGCAGTTCTTC.

This chain uses TRBV6-5 with TRBJ2-1; tentatively, D is TRBD2 (5 bases). Per the germline V gene, CDR1 is MNHEY and CDR2 is SVGAGI. The CDR3 totals 12 residues. V lost 6 bases to trimming and J lost 11 bases, with 14 bases between them. The chain's CDR3 is CASSSGETKQFF. CDR3 DNA sequence: TGTGCCAGCAGCAGCGGAGAGACTAAGCAGTTCTTC.

This chain connects TRBV5-1 to TRBJ2-7; D gene unclear. The CDR3 loop spans 16 amino acids. Per the germline V gene, CDR1 is SGHRS and CDR2 is YFSETQ. Trimming stripped 0 bases from V and 2 bases from J, with 15 bases between. CDR3 DNA: TGCGCCAGCAGCTTGGGGCCAGGAACCGCCCCCTACGAGCAGTACTTC. Its translation is CASSLGPGTAPYEQYF.

This chain connects TRBV29-1 to TRBJ1-6; 8 bases are shared with TRBD1. The V gene end was trimmed by 7 bases and the J gene end by 5 bases; junction bases not matched to a gene: 4. The CDR3 is 13 residues long. Germline V CDR1 and CDR2: SQVTM, ANQGSEA. The CDR3 nucleotides read TGCAGCGCCGGACAGGGCAATAATTCACCCCTCCACTTT. Its translation is CSAGQGNNSPLHF.

The gene calls are TRBV7-9 and TRBJ1-6; 8 bases fit TRBD1. The length of the CDR3 is 16 residues. Unmatched junction bases numbered 7, after V lost 2 bases and J lost 7 bases. Per germline, CDR1 SEHNR and CDR2 FQNEAQ (reference sequence). CDR3 protein: CASSLSTGTGNSPLHF. The CDR3 DNA follows: TGTGCCAGCAGCTTATCGACCGGGACAGGAAATTCACCCCTCCACTTT.